One and the same sample provided the 2 T cell receptor beta chains below, sequenced in a study of T cell responses to AZD1222 COVID-19 vaccine. Clones were sequenced by immunoSEQ multiplex PCR, and TCRdb holds only the in-frame ones, with some missing. The profile shows 100,000 to 150,000 clones, roughly 88% of them singletons. Sequenced material: peripheral blood, taken 28 days after the second AZD1222 dose. The receptor set was obtained from an adult who received the AZD1222 COVID-19 vaccine.

This clone was recorded a few times. The chain uses TRBV18 and TRBJ1-1; no definite D call. The CDR3 extends over 14 amino acids. CDR1 and CDR2 from the germline V gene are KGHSH and LQKENI. Trimming removed 3 bases at V and 1 base at J, with 9 bases between. This CDR3 reads CASSPRMTNTEAFF. CDR3 coding DNA: TGTGCCAGCTCACCGCGAATGACGAACACTGAAGCTTTCTTT. The full variable domain, completed using reference TRBV18 and TRBJ1-1, is NAGVMQNPRHLVRRRGQEARLRCSPMKGHSHVYWYRQLPEEGLKFMVYLQKENIIDESGMPKERFSAEFPKEGPSILRIQQVVRGDSAAYFCASSPRMTNTEAFFGQGTRLTVV.

This clone appeared once. This chain links TRBV7-2 with TRBJ2-1; TRBD2 aligns across 10 bases. The CDR3 covers 19 residues. CDR1 SGHTA and CDR2 FQGNSA come from the germline V gene. V trimming: 2 bases; J trimming: 0 bases; junction bases outside the gene matches: 10. DNA for the CDR3: TGTGCCAGCAGCTTAAATGGTCTAGCGGGGGTCAGCTCCTACAATGAGCAGTTCTTC. Translation gives CASSLNGLAGVSSYNEQFF.